These 9 T cell receptor beta chains share one sample of origin, sequenced in a study of identical twins. TCRdb reprocessed the 5' RACE reads via MiXCR and lists one record per CDR3 protein. The data contain about 690,000 distinct CDR3 sequences, 6% to 6.5% of them singletons. Input material: naive T cells sorted from blood. Receptors originate from a man between 18 and 35 years old in good health.

This clonotype was counted at least ten times. The chain couples TRBV24-1 to TRBJ2-7; D remains unclear. The CDR3 loop spans 15 amino acids. V dropped 5 bases and J dropped 3 bases, with 16 bases sitting between them. In germline, CDR1 is KGHDR, CDR2 SFDVKD. The CDR3 region is CATSGVWDILYEQYV. In DNA form, the CDR3 reads TGTGCCACCAGTGGGGTCTGGGATATCCTCTACGAGCAGTACGTC.

This clonotype showed up many times. The genes are TRBV5-6 and TRBJ2-1; 7 bases fit TRBD2. The trim removed 4 bases at V and 4 bases at J, leaving 11 bases unmatched. Germline values: CDR1 SGHDT, CDR2 YYEEEE. The CDR3 runs 16 residues. The CDR3 protein is CASSLDPGLSYNEQFF. CDR3 DNA sequence: TGTGCCAGCAGCCTCGATCCGGGACTATCATACAATGAGCAGTTCTTC.

In its sample, this clonotype was seen many times. The chain links TRBV7-9 to TRBJ2-7; D unclear. Trimming took off 4 bases at V and 2 bases at J, with 12 bases between the two ends. CDR3 size: 14 residues. Germline V gives CDR1 SEHNR, CDR2 FQNEAQ (reference sequence). The CDR3 DNA follows: TGTGCCAGCAGCTCCCTCCCCGCACCCTACGAGCAGTACGTC. Translation: CASSSLPAPYEQYV.

The chain combines TRBV6-1 with TRBJ1-1, with D tentatively TRBD1 (5 bases). The length of the CDR3 is 14 residues. The germline V and J ends were trimmed by 8 bases and 1 base, with 14 bases remaining between them. The germline V gene has CDR1 MNHNS and CDR2 SASEGT. The CDR3 nucleotides are TGTGCCAGCGGGGTTCAGGGAGGGAACACTGAAGCTTTCTTT. Its translation is CASGVQGGNTEAFF.

This clonotype was recorded many times. The chain employs TRBV5-1 and TRBJ2-2; D gene ambiguous. Germline values: CDR1 SGHRS, CDR2 YFSETQ. The CDR3 loop spans 12 amino acids. V dropped 4 bases and J dropped 4 bases, with 5 bases sitting between them. The CDR3: CASSTRTGELFF. For the CDR3, the DNA is TGCGCCAGCAGCACTCGCACCGGGGAGCTGTTTTTT.

This clonotype has ten or more counts. V gene TRBV12-3 or TRBV12-4 combines with J gene TRBJ2-5, with D possibly being TRBD2 (7 bases). The V end lost 7 bases, the J end lost 0 bases, and 15 bases lay between the germline ends. This CDR3 region has 15 residues. The DNA for the CDR3 is TGTGCCAGCACCCGGGGGGCAAGTAACCAAGAGACCCAGTACTTC. As protein: CASTRGASNQETQYF.

This clonotype was seen at least ten times. The rearrangement joins TRBV15 to TRBJ1-5; the D is unclear. Germline-derived CDR1 and CDR2 are LNHNV and YYDKDF (reference sequence). CDR3 length: 14 amino acids. With 0 bases removed from V and 4 bases from J, the gap between germline ends came to 7 bases. The CDR3 loop reads CATSREAGNQPQHF. CDR3 bases: TGTGCCACCAGCAGAGAGGCGGGGAATCAGCCCCAGCATTTT.

This clonotype showed up just a few times. The chain uses TRBV27 and TRBJ1-1, with D unresolved. Germline loops: CDR1 MNHEY, CDR2 SMNVEV (reference sequence). The CDR3 runs to 14 residues. V shed 5 bases and J shed 1 base, with 11 bases lying between them. The CDR3 bases are TGTGCCAGCAGTCCGGTTATGGGGAACACTGAAGCTTTCTTT. It encodes CASSPVMGNTEAFF.

This clonotype showed up many times. The J gene is TRBJ1-1, the V gene TRBV5-1, with 9 nucleotides matching TRBD1. Germline V gives CDR1 SGHRS, CDR2 YFSETQ. V gave up 4 bases and J gave up 2 bases; unmatched junction bases: 6. The CDR3 loop spans 15 amino acids. In DNA, the CDR3 is TGCGCCAGCAGCGGAGACAGGGGGAAAAACACTGAAGCTTTCTTT. It encodes CASSGDRGKNTEAFF.